The text below deals with one T cell receptor (beta chain). The clone's antigen remains unknown. No base-level quality is on record; no much larger clone is a single base apart. What the time point label conveys for this sample: cells obtained before transplantation from donor or recipient. CD3+CD4+ and CD3+CD8+ populations were FACS-sorted from unstimulated pre-transplant donor and recipient cells taken from spleen or lymph nodes. These data come from a study of graft-versus-host responses after intestinal transplantation (dated by TCRdb to about 2021). Looking at the study overall: Recipients received multivisceral, liver-intestinal, or isolated intestinal transplants. Every recipient was given anti-thymocyte globulin induction, then maintenance tacrolimus and steroids for around three years. Bulk TCR-beta CDR3 sequencing was used to track graft-versus-host and host-versus-graft alloreactive T cell clones in the graft, circulation and bone marrow after intestinal transplantation. Alloreactive clones were identified by sequencing pre-transplant mixed lymphocyte reaction products and comparing them with unstimulated pre-transplant donor and recipient T cells. A cohort of approximately 24 intestinal transplant recipients, including one retransplant, was enrolled, and 3 patients lacking pretransplant specimens were excluded. Donor T cell macrochimerism was defined as a peak of at least 4% donor T cells among recipient peripheral blood mononuclear cells. Rather than going through the commercial service, samples from a few later patients were sequenced in-house on an Illumina MiSeq and processed with MiXCR.

Preparation of the library involved the immunoSEQ multiplex PCR assay. For most patients, genomic DNA was isolated with the Qiagen DNeasy Blood and Tissue Kit and sent frozen to Adaptive Biotechnologies for TCR sequencing. For most patients, high-throughput TCR-beta CDR3 sequencing of genomic DNA was performed by Adaptive Biotechnologies. Per the original workflow: TCR sequencing data for roughly 17 patients were retrieved from Adaptive's ImmunoSEQ software; a few other patients were processed with MiXCR and VDJtools. CD4 versus CD8 sorting errors were corrected by removing sequences found in both subsets at a frequency ratio below 5:1. Because the origin of CDR3 nucleotide sequences shared between donor and recipient could not be assigned, those sequences were removed. Alloreactive clones required at least 2-fold expansion over unstimulated cells and minimum CFSE-low frequency of 0.002% (template counts) or 0.001% (read counts). Mappable clones were those detected in sequenced pre-transplant spleen, lymph node, or MLR CFSE-low populations of the donor or recipient. The cumulative frequency of alloreactive clones was calculated as a percentage of all sequences, weighted by copy number. The table was pulled from immuneACCESS by TCRdb, which kept in-frame rearrangements only. Such tables lose some clones; where checked, under half of the loss comes from unresolved V genes, and the rest has no known cause. V and J calls plus clone size are reproduced from that table; the DNA served to infer D and trimming. The sample records under 100,000 clones, around 84% of which are singletons. Roughly 0.83% of the sample is taken by the ten largest.

The research as a whole found: In the allografts of patients with donor T cell macrochimerism, GvH to HvG T cell clonal ratios were high. Early after transplant, declines in HvG clones were associated with peak levels of circulating GvH clones. GvH clones turned up in recipient bone marrow, with some appearing earlier in ileal mucosa or blood, a pattern consistent with an intestinal mucosal origin. The conclusions were limited by the relatively low number and heterogeneity of the intestinal transplant patients.

The germline V gene supplies CDR1 MNHEY and CDR2 SVGAGI. The CDR3 runs 12 amino acids, cysteine and phenylalanine included. The CDR3 DNA has 36 bases and is translated from base 1. V is reduced by 6 bases and J by 6 bases, leaving a spacing of 9 bases between them. The chain is made from TRBV6-5 and TRBJ2-1; the D gene cannot be resolved reliably. This TCR derives from a human donor who received an intestinal transplant. The input for sequencing was unstimulated CD4+ T cells sorted from spleen or lymph node cells, taken before intestinal transplant. The DNA reads TGTGCCAGCAGGGTTAGCACCAATGAGCAGTTCTTC. Translated, this is CASRVSTNEQFF.